The rows below give T cell receptor beta chains drawn from one sample of a study of shared clonotypes between healthy human individuals. Assay used: immunoSEQ multiplex PCR; TCRdb lists only in-frame clones, some missing. This repertoire shows millions of clones, more than 85% found once; its top ten account for more than 1.5%. The sample was naive CD8+ T cells from PBMCs. The source is a man between 18 and 35 years old in good health. Some clones in this sample may be carry-over from other donors' samples. Both conserved end residues are part of each CDR3. The order of the fields is D gene, J gene, V gene, clone size, CDR3 protein, CDR3 DNA. D genes are given only for firm matches. Size tells how often a clone was seen (once, few, many) or the class of an expanded clone, and some rows leave it out.

. | TRBJ2-2 | TRBV10-1 | . | CASSEGQYTGELFF | TGCGCCAGCAGTGAGGGACAATACACCGGGGAGCTGTTTTTT
. | TRBJ2-1 | TRBV5-1 | few | CASSLLGGEQFF | TGCGCCAGCAGCTTACTAGGCGGTGAGCAGTTCTTC
. | TRBJ2-1 | TRBV5-8 | . | CASSLDGGEGDEQFF | TGTGCCAGCAGCTTGGACGGGGGAGAGGGGGATGAGCAGTTCTTC
. | TRBJ1-1 | TRBV5-1 | . | CASSLYAFQYAGDTEAFF | TGCGCCAGCAGCTTGTATGCCTTCCAATACGCGGGGGACACTGAAGCTTTCTTT
. | TRBJ2-7 | TRBV11-3 | . | CASSQKGRGNYEQYF | TGTGCCAGCAGCCAGAAAGGCCGTGGGAACTACGAGCAGTACTTC
. | TRBJ2-3 | TRBV7-3 | . | CASSLSRPDTQYF | TGTGCCAGCAGCCTCAGTCGCCCAGATACGCAGTATTTT
. | TRBJ2-2 | TRBV11-2 | . | CASSPSPNTGELFF | TGTGCCAGCAGCCCTTCACCGAACACCGGGGAGCTGTTTTTT
TRBD2 | TRBJ2-3 | TRBV27 | . | CASKKRESVTDTQYF | TGTGCCAGCAAAAAGCGGGAGTCAGTGACAGATACGCAGTATTTT
TRBD1 | TRBJ2-7 | TRBV6-5 | . | CASSPGGESSYEQYF | TGTGCCAGCAGCCCAGGGGGCGAGAGCTCCTACGAGCAGTACTTC
TRBD1 | TRBJ2-7 | TRBV30 | . | CAWTPGQGSSYEQYF | TGTGCCTGGACCCCGGGACAGGGGAGCTCCTACGAGCAGTACTTC
. | TRBJ1-2 | TRBV19 | . | CASSVETVYGYTF | TGTGCCAGTAGTGTGGAGACAGTATATGGCTACACCTTC
TRBD1 | TRBJ2-7 | TRBV11-2 | . | CASSLATGGFYEQYF | TGTGCCAGCAGCTTAGCTACAGGGGGCTTTTACGAGCAGTACTTC
. | TRBJ2-7 | TRBV5-6 | . | CASSLVGVGRLYYEQYF | TGTGCCAGCAGCTTGGTAGGGGTCGGGCGACTTTACTACGAGCAGTACTTC
. | TRBJ2-7 | TRBV21-1 | . | CASSGYEDRGHEQYF | TGTGCCAGCAGTGGTTATGAAGACAGGGGCCACGAGCAGTACTTC
TRBD1 | TRBJ2-7 | TRBV25-1 | . | CASSPGAGTGGYEQYF | TGTGCCAGCAGTCCCGGGGCCGGGACAGGGGGATACGAGCAGTACTTC
TRBD1 | TRBJ2-7 | TRBV4-1 | once | CASSQGFTGVSYEQYF | TGCGCCAGCAGCCAAGGGTTTACAGGGGTCTCCTACGAGCAGTACTTC
. | TRBJ2-1 | TRBV4-1 | . | CASSTRHREYEQFF | TGCGCCAGCAGCACCCGGCACAGGGAATATGAGCAGTTCTTC
TRBD1 | TRBJ2-7 | TRBV5-1 | . | CASNRDRGGNEQYF | TGCGCCAGCAACCGGGACAGGGGAGGCAACGAGCAGTACTTC
. | TRBJ1-1 | TRBV15 | . | CATSIGPLMNTEAFF | TGTGCCACCAGCATTGGGCCGTTGATGAACACTGAAGCTTTCTTT
. | TRBJ2-1 | TRBV27 | . | CASSWAGRGSDEQFF | TGTGCCAGCAGTTGGGCCGGCAGGGGCAGTGATGAGCAGTTCTTC
. | TRBJ2-2 | TRBV7-3 | . | CASSRLAMNTGELFF | TGTGCCAGCAGCCGTCTAGCGATGAACACCGGGGAGCTGTTTTTT
TRBD1 | TRBJ2-2 | TRBV10-3 | . | CAISELTQGNAGELFF | TGTGCCATCAGTGAGTTGACACAGGGGAATGCCGGGGAGCTGTTTTTT
TRBD2 | TRBJ2-5 | TRBV11-1 | . | CASSPDSASGQETQYF | TGTGCCAGCAGCCCGGACTCGGCTAGCGGGCAAGAGACCCAGTACTTC
. | TRBJ2-3 | TRBV4-1 | once | CASSQDFGLRSTDTQYF | TGCGCCAGCAGCCAAGATTTTGGGCTACGGAGCACAGATACGCAGTATTTT
. | TRBJ2-2 | TRBV5-6 | once | CASSLGGTGELFF | TGTGCCAGCAGCTTGGGTGGCACCGGGGAGCTGTTTTTT
TRBD2 | TRBJ2-2 | TRBV7-9 | once | CASSPSSGRETGELFF | TGTGCCAGCAGCCCCTCTAGCGGGAGAGAGACCGGGGAGCTGTTTTTT
TRBD2 | TRBJ2-5 | TRBV9 | . | CASSGASGMVETQYF | TGTGCCAGCAGCGGAGCAAGCGGGATGGTGGAGACCCAGTACTTC
. | TRBJ2-5 | TRBV6-1 | . | CAKPFSQETQYF | TGTGCCAAGCCGTTTAGCCAAGAGACCCAGTACTTC
. | TRBJ1-1 | TRBV29-1 | few | CSAETNSLNTEAFF | TGCAGCGCTGAGACAAACTCCTTGAACACTGAAGCTTTCTTT
. | TRBJ1-5 | TRBV4-1 | . | CASSQDRGNQPQHF | TGCGCCAGCAGCCAAGATCGTGGCAATCAGCCCCAGCATTTT
TRBD1 | TRBJ1-4 | TRBV7-9 | . | CASSLVSGGDEKLFF | TGTGCCAGCAGCTTAGTGTCAGGGGGCGATGAAAAACTGTTTTTT
. | TRBJ2-3 | TRBV27 | . | CASSLWRGLGDTQYF | TGTGCCAGCAGTTTATGGAGGGGGTTAGGAGATACGCAGTATTTT
TRBD2 | TRBJ2-1 | TRBV11-2 | . | CASSERPGLAVLEQFF | TGTGCCAGCAGCGAGCGACCGGGACTAGCAGTTCTCGAGCAGTTCTTC
. | TRBJ2-7 | TRBV6-1 | . | CASSGMRNRLVHEQYF | TGTGCCAGCAGTGGGATGAGGAACCGCCTGGTTCACGAGCAGTACTTC
. | TRBJ2-3 | TRBV5-6 | . | CASSLAKTSGTDTQYF | TGTGCCAGCAGCTTGGCCAAGACGAGCGGCACAGATACGCAGTATTTT
. | TRBJ2-7 | TRBV7-2 | . | CASSLEDILPYEQYF | TGTGCCAGCAGCTTAGAGGATATACTCCCCTACGAGCAGTACTTC
TRBD2 | TRBJ2-2 | TRBV9 | . | CASSVGPQGLAGATTGELFF | TGTGCCAGCAGCGTAGGCCCTCAGGGACTAGCGGGAGCGACAACCGGGGAGCTGTTTTTT
TRBD1 | TRBJ1-1 | TRBV9 | . | CASSATGGLDTEAFF | TGTGCCAGCAGCGCAACAGGGGGCCTAGACACTGAAGCTTTCTTT
TRBD1 | TRBJ1-1 | TRBV30 | few | CAWGQGPNTEAFF | TGTGCCTGGGGACAGGGGCCGAACACTGAAGCTTTCTTT
. | TRBJ2-3 | TRBV5-4 | . | CASSPIGPPEGVTDTQYF | TGTGCCAGCAGCCCCATCGGCCCCCCCGAAGGGGTCACAGATACGCAGTATTTT
. | TRBJ1-2 | TRBV7-9 | . | CASSLAQGWGYTF | TGTGCCAGCAGCTTAGCGCAGGGGTGGGGCTACACCTTC
TRBD1 | TRBJ2-5 | TRBV29-1 | . | CSVDQGAKTQYF | TGCAGCGTTGATCAGGGGGCGAAGACCCAGTACTTC
TRBD2 | TRBJ2-2 | TRBV9 | . | CASSPSGLAGDGTNAGELFF | TGTGCCAGCAGCCCATCGGGACTAGCGGGAGATGGGACGAACGCCGGGGAGCTGTTTTTT
TRBD2 | TRBJ2-7 | TRBV5-1 | . | CASSLDVRLAGRGHEQYF | TGCGCCAGCAGCTTGGATGTTCGACTAGCGGGAAGGGGTCACGAGCAGTACTTC
TRBD2 | TRBJ2-3 | TRBV13 | . | CASSLSASGRNCTQYF | TGTGCCAGCAGCTTAAGCGCGAGCGGGAGGAATTGTACGCAGTATTTT
. | TRBJ2-2 | TRBV7-9 | . | CASSGPGQNTGELFF | TGTGCCAGCAGCGGACCGGGACAGAACACCGGGGAGCTGTTTTTT
TRBD1 | TRBJ2-2 | TRBV30 | . | CAWRGTGYTGELFF | TGTGCCTGGAGGGGGACAGGGTACACCGGGGAGCTGTTTTTT
TRBD1 | TRBJ2-7 | TRBV28 | . | CASTPGQGSYEQYF | TGTGCCAGCACCCCAGGACAGGGCTCCTACGAGCAGTACTTC
TRBD1 | TRBJ2-7 | TRBV6-5 | . | CASSYSGQGRHEQYF | TGTGCCAGCAGTTACTCCGGACAGGGGCGGCACGAGCAGTACTTC
. | TRBJ2-1 | TRBV9 | . | CASSVVEASEQFF | TGTGCCAGCAGCGTAGTTGAGGCGTCTGAGCAGTTCTTC
. | TRBJ2-7 | TRBV7-6 | once | CASSFLDDSNYEQYF | TGTGCCAGCAGCTTTCTCGATGACAGCAACTACGAGCAGTACTTC
. | TRBJ2-6 | TRBV15 | . | CATSSDTGNRMSGANVLTF | TGTGCCACCAGCAGCGACACAGGGAATCGGATGTCTGGGGCCAACGTCCTGACTTTC
. | TRBJ1-6 | TRBV27 | . | CASSVGGSYNSPLHF | TGTGCCAGCAGTGTTGGTGGAAGCTATAATTCACCCCTCCACTTT
TRBD1 | TRBJ1-3 | TRBV9 | . | CASSYGTAGNTIYF | TGTGCCAGCAGCTACGGGACAGCCGGAAACACCATATATTTT
TRBD1 | TRBJ2-1 | TRBV9 | . | CASSAAGTGVGNEQFF | TGTGCCAGCAGCGCCGCCGGGACAGGGGTTGGTAATGAGCAGTTCTTC
. | TRBJ1-1 | TRBV11-3 | . | CASRGRDTEAFF | TGTGCCAGCAGGGGGAGAGACACTGAAGCTTTCTTT
. | TRBJ1-6 | TRBV9 | . | CASSVAGYDSPLHF | TGTGCCAGCAGCGTAGCGGGATACGATTCACCCCTCCACTTT